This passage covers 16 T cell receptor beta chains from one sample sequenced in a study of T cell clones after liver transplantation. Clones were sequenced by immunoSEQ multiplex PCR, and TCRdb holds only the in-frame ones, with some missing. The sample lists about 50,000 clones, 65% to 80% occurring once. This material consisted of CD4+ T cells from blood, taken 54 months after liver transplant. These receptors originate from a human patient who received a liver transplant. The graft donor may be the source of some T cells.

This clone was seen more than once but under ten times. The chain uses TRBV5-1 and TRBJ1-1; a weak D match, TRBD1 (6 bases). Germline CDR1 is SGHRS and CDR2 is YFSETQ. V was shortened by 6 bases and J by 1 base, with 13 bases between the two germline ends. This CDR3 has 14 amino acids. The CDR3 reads CASTVDRQNTEAFF. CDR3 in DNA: TGCGCCAGCACCGTGGACAGACAGAACACTGAAGCTTTCTTT.

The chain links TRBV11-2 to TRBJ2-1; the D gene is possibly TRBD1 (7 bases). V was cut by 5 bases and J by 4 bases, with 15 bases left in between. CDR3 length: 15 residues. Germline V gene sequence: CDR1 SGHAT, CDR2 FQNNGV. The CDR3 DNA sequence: TGTGCCAGCAGCCCCCAGGGGGGACAATACAATGAGCAGTTCTTC. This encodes CASSPQGGQYNEQFF.

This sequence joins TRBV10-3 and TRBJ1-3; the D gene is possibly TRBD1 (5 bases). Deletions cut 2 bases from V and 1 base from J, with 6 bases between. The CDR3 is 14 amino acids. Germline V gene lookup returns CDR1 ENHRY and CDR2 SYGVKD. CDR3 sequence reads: CAISEAGSGNTIYF. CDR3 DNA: TGTGCCATCAGTGAGGCAGGGTCTGGAAACACCATATATTTT.

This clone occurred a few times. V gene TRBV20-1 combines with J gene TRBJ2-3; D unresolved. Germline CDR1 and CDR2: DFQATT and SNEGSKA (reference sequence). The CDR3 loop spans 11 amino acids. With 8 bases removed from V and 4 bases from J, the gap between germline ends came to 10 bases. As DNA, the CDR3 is TGCAGTAAGGCACTGTCAGATACGCAGTATTTT. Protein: CSKALSDTQYF.

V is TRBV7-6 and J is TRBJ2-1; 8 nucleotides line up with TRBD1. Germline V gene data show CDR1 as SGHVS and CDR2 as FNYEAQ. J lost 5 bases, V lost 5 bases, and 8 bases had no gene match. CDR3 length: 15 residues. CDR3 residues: CASSIGQGVHNEQFF. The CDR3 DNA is TGTGCCAGCAGCATCGGACAGGGCGTCCACAATGAGCAGTTCTTC.

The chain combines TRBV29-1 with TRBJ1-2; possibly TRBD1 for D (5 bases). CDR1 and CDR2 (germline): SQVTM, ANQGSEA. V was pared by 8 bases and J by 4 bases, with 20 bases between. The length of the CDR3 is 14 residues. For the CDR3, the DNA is TGCAGCCTTGGGACCAGGGACGCCTTCTATGGCTACACCTTC. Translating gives CSLGTRDAFYGYTF.

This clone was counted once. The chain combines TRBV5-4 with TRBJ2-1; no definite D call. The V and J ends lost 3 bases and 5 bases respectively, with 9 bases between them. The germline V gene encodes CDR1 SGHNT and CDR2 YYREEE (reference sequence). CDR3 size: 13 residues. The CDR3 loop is CASSSPVNNEQFF. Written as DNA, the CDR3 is TGTGCCAGCAGCTCCCCGGTCAACAATGAGCAGTTCTTC.

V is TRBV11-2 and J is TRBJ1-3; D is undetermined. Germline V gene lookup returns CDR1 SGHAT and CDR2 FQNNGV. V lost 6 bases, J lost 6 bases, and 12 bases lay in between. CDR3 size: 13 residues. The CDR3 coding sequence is TGTGCCAGCAGTCCCGGGAGGTCAAACACCATATATTTT. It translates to CASSPGRSNTIYF. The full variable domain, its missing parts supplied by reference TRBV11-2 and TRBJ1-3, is EAGVAQSPRYKIIEKRQSVAFWCNPISGHATLYWYQQILGQGPKLLIQFQNNGVVDDSQLPKDRFSAERLKGVDSTLKIQPAKLEDSAVYLCASSPGRSNTIYFGEGSWLTVV.

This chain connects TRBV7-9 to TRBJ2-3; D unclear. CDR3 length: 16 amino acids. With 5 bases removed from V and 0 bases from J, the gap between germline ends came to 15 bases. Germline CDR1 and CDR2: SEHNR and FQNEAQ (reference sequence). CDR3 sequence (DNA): TGTGCCAGCAGCCCAAGAGGAGCTGCTAGCACAGATACGCAGTATTTT. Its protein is CASSPRGAASTDTQYF.

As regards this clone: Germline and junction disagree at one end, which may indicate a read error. The CDR3 is CASSLGFEGTPVNIGELFF. The CDR3 DNA reads TGTGCCAGCAGCTTAGGTTTTGAGGGGACCCCCGTTAACATCGGGGAGCTGTTTTTT. The chain has TRBV7-2 and TRBJ2-2; perhaps D is TRBD1 or TRBD2 (5 bases each). Germline CDR1 and CDR2: SGHTA and FQGNSA. The CDR3 sequence is 19 residues long. Drawing the rest from reference TRBV7-2 and TRBJ2-2, the complete variable domain is GAGVSQSPSNKVTEKGKDVELRCDPISGHTALYWYRQSLGQGLEFLIYFQGNSAPDKSGLPSDRFSAERTGGSVSTLTIQRTQQEDSAVYLCASSLGFEGTPVNIGELFFGEGSRLTVL.

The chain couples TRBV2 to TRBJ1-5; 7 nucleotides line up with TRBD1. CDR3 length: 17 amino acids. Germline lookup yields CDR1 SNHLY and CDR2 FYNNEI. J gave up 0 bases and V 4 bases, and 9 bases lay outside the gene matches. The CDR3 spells CASSATDRSYSNQPQHF. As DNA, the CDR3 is TGTGCCAGCAGTGCCACGGACAGGTCCTATAGCAATCAGCCCCAGCATTTT. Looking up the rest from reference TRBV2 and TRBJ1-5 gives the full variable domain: EPEVTQTPSHQVTQMGQEVILRCVPISNHLYFYWYRQILGQKVEFLVSFYNNEISEKSEIFDDQFSVERPDGSNFTLKIRSTKLEDSAMYFCASSATDRSYSNQPQHFGDGTRLSIL.

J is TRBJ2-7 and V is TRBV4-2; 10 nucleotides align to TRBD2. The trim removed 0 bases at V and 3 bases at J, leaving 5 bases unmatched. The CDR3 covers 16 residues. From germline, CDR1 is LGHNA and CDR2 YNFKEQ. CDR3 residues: CASSQDLAGVIYEQYF. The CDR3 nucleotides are TGTGCCAGCAGCCAAGATCTAGCGGGGGTGATCTACGAGCAGTACTTC.

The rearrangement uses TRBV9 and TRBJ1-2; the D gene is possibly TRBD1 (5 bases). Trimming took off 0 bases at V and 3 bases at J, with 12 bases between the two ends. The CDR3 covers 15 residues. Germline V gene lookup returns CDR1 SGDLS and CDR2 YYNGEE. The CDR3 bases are TGTGCCAGCAGCGTAGGGCGGGGCGCGGACTATGGCTACACCTTC. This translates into CASSVGRGADYGYTF.

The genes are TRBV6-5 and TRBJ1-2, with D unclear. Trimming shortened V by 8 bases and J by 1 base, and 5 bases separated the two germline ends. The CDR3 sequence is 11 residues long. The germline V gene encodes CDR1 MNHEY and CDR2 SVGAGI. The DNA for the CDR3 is TGTGCCAGCTCCAATAACTATGGCTACACCTTC. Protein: CASSNNYGYTF.

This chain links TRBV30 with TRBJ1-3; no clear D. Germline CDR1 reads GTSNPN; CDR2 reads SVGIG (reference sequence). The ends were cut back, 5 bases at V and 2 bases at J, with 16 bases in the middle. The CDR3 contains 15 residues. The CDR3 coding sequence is TGTGCCTGGGGGCAGACGACTTTTGCTGGAAACACCATATATTTT. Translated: CAWGQTTFAGNTIYF.

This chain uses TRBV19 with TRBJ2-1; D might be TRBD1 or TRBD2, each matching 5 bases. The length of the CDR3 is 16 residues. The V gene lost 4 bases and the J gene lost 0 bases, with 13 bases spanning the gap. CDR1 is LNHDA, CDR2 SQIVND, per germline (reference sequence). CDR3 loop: CASSKNPGSSYNEQFF. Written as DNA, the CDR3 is TGTGCCAGTAGTAAGAACCCAGGGAGCTCCTACAATGAGCAGTTCTTC. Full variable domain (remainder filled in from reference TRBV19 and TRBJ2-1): DGGITQSPKYLFRKEGQNVTLSCEQNLNHDAMYWYRQDPGQGLRLIYYSQIVNDFQKGDIAEGYSVSREKKESFPLTVTSAQKNPTAFYLCASSKNPGSSYNEQFFGPGTRLTVL.